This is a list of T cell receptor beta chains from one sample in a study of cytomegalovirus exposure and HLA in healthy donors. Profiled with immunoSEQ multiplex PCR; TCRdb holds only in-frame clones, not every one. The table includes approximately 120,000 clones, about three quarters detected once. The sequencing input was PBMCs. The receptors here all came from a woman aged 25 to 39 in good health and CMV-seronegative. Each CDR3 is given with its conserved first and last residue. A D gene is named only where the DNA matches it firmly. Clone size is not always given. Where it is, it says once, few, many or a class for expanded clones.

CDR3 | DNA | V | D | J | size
CASSQMGGTEAFF | TGTGCCAGCAGCCAGATGGGGGGCACTGAAGCTTTCTTT | TRBV9 | . | TRBJ1-1 | few
CASSIAWRAGNNEQFF | TGTGCCAGTAGTATCGCCTGGCGGGCGGGGAACAATGAGCAGTTCTTC | TRBV19 | . | TRBJ2-1 | once
CSSSRLRGQGSPLHF | TGTTCCAGCAGCAGACTTAGGGGGCAGGGTTCACCCCTCCACTTT | TRBV7-9 | TRBD1 | TRBJ1-6 | .
CASRQTGGHGYTF | TGTGCCAGCAGACAGACAGGGGGCCATGGCTACACCTTC | TRBV14 | TRBD1 | TRBJ1-2 | .
CASSFAQGWSGYTF | TGTGCCAGCAGCTTCGCGCAGGGGTGGAGTGGCTACACCTTC | TRBV5-6 | . | TRBJ1-2 | .
CSASDRVGTGELFF | TGCAGCGCTTCTGACAGGGTTGGCACCGGGGAGCTGTTTTTT | TRBV29-1 | TRBD1 | TRBJ2-2 | .
CASSQNIVRGWTEAFF | TGCGCCAGCAGCCAAAACATTGTCCGGGGATGGACTGAAGCTTTCTTT | TRBV4-1 | . | TRBJ1-1 | .
CASSHRDRGRTEAFF | TGTGCCAGCAGCCACCGGGACAGGGGCAGGACTGAAGCTTTCTTT | TRBV27 | TRBD1 | TRBJ1-1 | .
CASSYEQTYNEQFF | TGTGCCAGCAGTTACGAACAGACCTACAATGAGCAGTTCTTC | TRBV6-4 | . | TRBJ2-1 | few
CASSYSQGYTEAFF | TGTGCCAGCAGTTACTCACAGGGGTACACTGAAGCTTTCTTT | TRBV6-5 | TRBD1 | TRBJ1-1 | few
CASSLGTGYTGELFF | TGTGCCAGCAGCTTAGGGACAGGGTACACCGGGGAGCTGTTTTTT | TRBV7-2 | TRBD1 | TRBJ2-2 | .
CASSLSFLAGSLNEQFF | TGTGCCAGCAGCTTGTCGTTTCTAGCGGGCTCCCTCAATGAGCAGTTCTTC | TRBV5-6 | TRBD2 | TRBJ2-1 | .
CASSPRGRGDYNEQFF | TGCGCCAGCAGCCCCAGGGGCAGGGGGGACTACAATGAGCAGTTCTTC | TRBV5-1 | . | TRBJ2-1 | .
CASSQGGYDTDTQYF | TGCGCCAGCAGCCAAGGAGGTTATGACACAGATACGCAGTATTTT | TRBV4-3 | . | TRBJ2-3 | .
CASSLEQAANQPQHF | TGTGCCAGCAGCTTAGAACAGGCCGCGAATCAGCCCCAGCATTTT | TRBV7-2 | . | TRBJ1-5 | .
CASRSNGVTEAFF | TGTGCCAGTAGGTCGAACGGTGTCACTGAAGCTTTCTTT | TRBV19 | . | TRBJ1-1 | .
CASSLEGLAGLYNEQFF | TGTGCCAGCAGCTTAGAGGGGCTAGCGGGCCTCTACAATGAGCAGTTCTTC | TRBV7-9 | TRBD2 | TRBJ2-1 | few
CSVEVITGGAEAFF | TGCAGCGTTGAAGTTATCACAGGAGGGGCTGAAGCTTTCTTT | TRBV29-1 | . | TRBJ1-1 | .
CASRSQGWETQYF | TGTGCCAGCAGATCGCAGGGTTGGGAGACCCAGTACTTC | TRBV27 | . | TRBJ2-5 | .
CASSPPRAGGTYNEQFF | TGTGCCAGCTCACCACCACGTGCGGGGGGAACGTACAATGAGCAGTTCTTC | TRBV18 | TRBD2 | TRBJ2-1 | once
CASSLRLAELTYNEQFF | TGTGCCAGCAGCCTCCGACTAGCGGAGCTTACCTACAATGAGCAGTTCTTC | TRBV7-9 | TRBD2 | TRBJ2-1 | .
CASNHRAGYTF | TGTGCCAGCAACCACAGGGCTGGCTACACCTTC | TRBV28 | . | TRBJ1-2 | .
CASSQDRRVPGNTIYF | TGCGCCAGCAGCCAAGATAGGAGGGTTCCTGGAAACACCATATATTTT | TRBV4-3 | . | TRBJ1-3 | .
CASSKIQSSYNEQFF | TGTGCCAGCAGTAAAATACAGAGCTCCTACAATGAGCAGTTCTTC | TRBV27 | . | TRBJ2-1 | .
CASSDADRNQPQHF | TGTGCCAGCAGTGACGCGGACAGGAATCAGCCCCAGCATTTT | TRBV6-1 | TRBD1 | TRBJ1-5 | .
CASSPSRDSYGYTF | TGTGCCAGCAGCCCATCCCGGGATAGTTATGGCTACACCTTC | TRBV6-5 | . | TRBJ1-2 | .
CASSTGTAEETQYF | TGTGCCAGCAGCACTGGGACAGCCGAAGAGACCCAGTACTTC | TRBV5-4 | TRBD1 | TRBJ2-5 | .
CASGPANTGELFF | TGTGCCAGCGGCCCCGCGAACACCGGGGAGCTGTTTTTT | TRBV7-3 | . | TRBJ2-2 | once
CASSDPGHHQPQHF | TGTGCCAGCAGTGATCCCGGACATCATCAGCCCCAGCATTTT | TRBV25-1 | . | TRBJ1-5 | .
CASRQGFMNTEAFF | TGTGCCAGCCGACAGGGTTTTATGAACACTGAAGCTTTCTTT | TRBV18 | TRBD1 | TRBJ1-1 | .
CASRQGAVGELFF | TGTGCCAGCAGGCAGGGGGCGGTCGGGGAGCTGTTTTTT | TRBV7-3 | TRBD1 | TRBJ2-2 | .
CASRTDSTYEQYF | TGTGCCAGCAGGACGGACAGCACCTACGAGCAGTACTTC | TRBV6-1 | . | TRBJ2-7 | .
CAISESLAATDTQYF | TGTGCCATCAGTGAGAGTCTAGCTGCCACAGATACGCAGTATTTT | TRBV10-3 | . | TRBJ2-3 | .
CAWSPGGPVETQYF | TGTGCCTGGAGTCCGGGGGGGCCGGTGGAGACCCAGTACTTC | TRBV30 | TRBD2 | TRBJ2-5 | .
CASSQDRPAGMGVYTQYF | TGTGCCAGCAGCCAAGACAGGCCGGCGGGGATGGGAGTGTATACGCAGTATTTT | TRBV4-2 | . | TRBJ2-3 | .
CASSYSVGYNEQFF | TGTGCCAGCAGTTACTCGGTCGGGTACAATGAGCAGTTCTTC | TRBV6-5 | . | TRBJ2-1 | .
CASSQRAVLQETQYF | TGTGCCAGCAGTCAGAGGGCCGTCCTCCAAGAGACCCAGTACTTC | TRBV7-2 | . | TRBJ2-5 | .
CASSQGGTSGRNEQFF | TGCGCCAGCAGCCAAGGAGGAACTAGCGGGAGAAATGAGCAGTTCTTC | TRBV4-3 | TRBD2 | TRBJ2-1 | .
CASETGGANVLTF | TGTGCCAGCGAGACGGGAGGGGCCAACGTCCTGACTTTC | TRBV6-1 | . | TRBJ2-6 | .
CASTPFPGHSNQPQHF | TGTGCCAGTACTCCCTTCCCTGGACATTCCAATCAGCCCCAGCATTTT | TRBV19 | . | TRBJ1-5 | .
CASSERSIREQFF | TGTGCCAGCAGTGAAAGAAGCATTCGGGAGCAGTTCTTC | TRBV6-5 | . | TRBJ2-1 | few
CASDRGQARSGANVLTF | TGTGCTAGTGACCGGGGACAGGCTCGCTCTGGGGCCAACGTCCTGACTTTC | TRBV12-5 | TRBD1 | TRBJ2-6 | .